This passage covers 10 T cell receptor beta chains from one sample sequenced in a study of cytomegalovirus exposure and HLA in healthy donors. PCR amplification relied on 60 Vbeta primers (plus 13 Jbeta primers). TCRdb's copy holds only in-frame clones and misses some; the assay was immunoSEQ multiplex PCR. The sample contains approximately 160,000 clones, approximately 75% of which appear only once. Sequenced input: PBMCs. The receptors were gathered from a woman between 18 and 29 years old in good health and CMV-seronegative.

The chain employs TRBV7-9 and TRBJ2-1; TRBD1 is a possible D gene (6 bases). This CDR3 contains 15 residues. Germline values: CDR1 SEHNR, CDR2 FQNEAQ (reference sequence). Between the trimmed V and J ends, which lost 0 bases and 4 bases, there was a span of 10 bases. This CDR3 is CASSLAGAVYNEQFF. CDR3 DNA sequence: TGTGCCAGCAGCTTAGCGGGGGCGGTGTACAATGAGCAGTTCTTC.

The chain couples TRBV11-2 to TRBJ2-3; 7 bases map to TRBD1. The CDR3 sequence is 14 residues long. CDR1 is SGHAT, CDR2 FQNNGV, per germline. Trimming cost V 5 bases and J 4 bases; bases outside gene matches: 6. For the CDR3, the DNA is TGTGCCAGCAGCCGGAGAGGGGGCTCAGATACGCAGTATTTT. Protein: CASSRRGGSDTQYF.

The chain recombines TRBV2 with TRBJ2-1; tentative D call: TRBD2 (7 bases). CDR3 length equals 15 residues. Trimming cost V 4 bases and J 5 bases, with 15 bases left between them. The germline gives CDR1 SNHLY, CDR2 FYNNEI. CDR3 nucleotide sequence: TGTGCCAGCAGTGGACCTCGGGGGGCAAACAATGAGCAGTTCTTC. It yields the protein CASSGPRGANNEQFF.

This chain links TRBV5-6 with TRBJ2-7; weak D call: TRBD1 (6 bases). The CDR3 spans 14 residues. V was trimmed by 2 bases and J by 1 base, leaving 10 bases between them. CDR1 and CDR2 from the germline V gene are SGHDT and YYEEEE. CDR3 sequence: CASSLEQGSYEQYF. CDR3 sequence (DNA): TGTGCCAGCAGCTTAGAACAGGGATCCTACGAGCAGTACTTC.

Comments on this clone: Since no conserved phenylalanine or tryptophan closes the CDR3, a read error is the likely cause. The limits of the CDR3 on the DNA are not certain, so only TCRdb's listed CDR3 is given. V gene TRBV11-2 combines with J gene TRBJ1-6; TRBD1 is taken as the D call from the table, unchecked against the DNA. Germline loops: CDR1 SGHAT, CDR2 FQNNGV. The CDR3 totals 13 residues, both ends included. The CDR3 reads CASSPNRDRAPLI.

Points on this clone: Sequence at one end of the junction differs from germline and may be a read error. The V call is TRBV7-9, the J call TRBJ1-1; TRBD1 agrees at 8 bases. CDR3 length: 15 amino acids. Germline-derived CDR1 and CDR2 are SEHNR and FQNEAQ (reference sequence). CDR3: CSSSLAYRGNAEAFF. The CDR3 coding sequence is TGTTCCAGCAGCTTAGCGTACAGGGGGAATGCTGAAGCTTTCTTT.

This rearrangement joins TRBV5-4 to TRBJ2-3; TRBD2 is a possible D gene (6 bases). CDR1 and CDR2 from the germline V gene are SGHNT and YYREEE (reference sequence). This CDR3 contains 16 residues. V shed 2 bases and J shed 3 bases, with 16 bases lying between them. This chain's CDR3 is CASSFGTGRGTDTQYF. In DNA form, the CDR3 reads TGTGCCAGCAGCTTTGGGACCGGCCGGGGGACAGATACGCAGTATTTT.

V usage is TRBV19 and J usage is TRBJ1-1, with 7 bases identical to TRBD1. Looked up from germline, CDR1 is LNHDA and CDR2 is SQIVND (reference sequence). V dropped 6 bases and J dropped 2; count of bases not matched to a gene: 6. This CDR3 is built from 14 residues. CDR3 sequence: CASSHWTGNTEAFF. CDR3 in DNA: TGTGCCAGTAGCCACTGGACAGGTAACACTGAAGCTTTCTTT.

This chain connects TRBV27 to TRBJ1-4; 9 bases are shared with TRBD1. CDR1 is MNHEY and CDR2 is SMNVEV in the germline V gene (reference sequence). V shed 6 bases, J shed 8 bases, and the junction held 7 bases outside the gene matches. CDR3 length: 14 residues. CDR3 residues: CASSLTGGAEKLFF. The CDR3 nucleotides read TGTGCCAGCAGCCTCACAGGGGGCGCGGAAAAACTGTTTTTT.

As DNA, the CDR3 is TGTGCCAGCAGCGGAGGACCGGGGAGGGAAAAACTGTTTTTT. Translating gives CASSGGPGREKLFF. The chain recombines TRBV28 with TRBJ1-4; D uncertain. The CDR3 is made up of 14 amino acids. CDR1 and CDR2 from the germline V gene are MDHEN and SYDVKM. V lost 6 bases and J 8 bases, leaving 16 bases between the germline ends. Together with reference TRBV28 and TRBJ1-4, the CDR3 gives the full variable domain: DVKVTQSSRYLVKRTGEKVFLECVQDMDHENMFWYRQDPGLGLRLIYFSYDVKMKEKGDIPEGYSVSREKKERFSLILESASTNQTSMYLCASSGGPGREKLFFGSGTQLSVL.